This T cell receptor (beta chain) was observed in a study of blood T cells in healthy people across ages. Regarding the study as a whole: The study found more naive CD4+ cells and higher diversity in long-lived than aged donors.

Extraction yielded at least 5 micrograms of total RNA per sample. Alongside a J-beta primer mix, a sample-barcoded 5' primer served in a second PCR lasting 7 to 11 cycles. No fewer than 3 million CDR3-containing paired-end reads came from each sample. TCRdb re-called the 5' RACE reads with MiXCR, one entry per CDR3 protein. This sample has a few hundred thousand distinct CDR3 sequences, with around 27% found just once. There are 16 residues in the CDR3. The germline V gene encodes CDR1 SGDLS and CDR2 YYNGEE. This clonotype appeared a few times. The antigen is unknown. Another study also made use of these data, one on T cells of mothers and their children.

The V call is TRBV9, the J call TRBJ2-5; 15 nucleotides align to TRBD2. The last part of the DNA fits TRBJ2-1 better; the J call may be wrong. The sequenced sample was blood. The sequence was obtained from a boy aged 2-9 years in good health. CDR3 region: CASSAGLAGGKNEQFF. CDR3 nucleotide sequence: TGTGCCAGCAGCGCGGGACTAGCGGGAGGTAAAAATGAGCAGTTCTTC.